This is a list of T cell receptor beta chains from one sample in a study of shared clonotypes between healthy human individuals. TCRdb's table, derived via immunoSEQ multiplex PCR, lists solely in-frame clones and lacks some. Among 950,000 to 1,100,000 clones listed, more than 75% were seen once. The material sequenced was memory CD4+ T cells from PBMCs. These receptors all come from a man younger than 30 in good health. Some clones in this sample may be carry-over from other donors' samples. CDR3s leave out the opening cysteine and the closing phenylalanine or tryptophan. Fields, in order: J gene, V gene, CDR3 protein.

J: TRBJ1-4; V: TRBV6-1; CDR3: ASGQTGGWEEKLF
J: TRBJ2-1; V: TRBV29-1; CDR3: SVEGRRFYNEQF
J: TRBJ2-3; V: TRBV4-3; CDR3: ASSQDRGLAGRYTDTQY
J: TRBJ1-4; V: TRBV9; CDR3: ASSAGWGQGATNEKLF
J: TRBJ1-5; V: TRBV19; CDR3: ASTGQGRQPQH
J: TRBJ1-5; V: TRBV2; CDR3: ASSELADNQPQH
J: TRBJ2-5; V: TRBV4-3; CDR3: ASSQDGRGLGETQY
J: TRBJ1-1; V: TRBV18; CDR3: ASLYSISTEAF
J: TRBJ2-1; V: TRBV28; CDR3: ASSQGRNEQF
J: TRBJ1-6; V: TRBV18; CDR3: ASSLPGSPLH
J: TRBJ1-2; V: TRBV28; CDR3: ASISVTGGAFGYT
J: TRBJ2-1; V: TRBV5-4; CDR3: ASSSGTGNEQF
J: TRBJ1-5; V: TRBV6-1; CDR3: ASSVSLGWDASNQPQH
J: TRBJ2-3; V: TRBV11-2; CDR3: ASSLAVGTDTDTQY
J: TRBJ2-5; V: TRBV5-6; CDR3: ASSSRGALWETQY
J: TRBJ1-2; V: TRBV28; CDR3: ASSLVGQGYSYT
J: TRBJ1-1; V: TRBV10-1; CDR3: ASSEPFDTEAF
J: TRBJ2-3; V: TRBV28; CDR3: ASSFGGRGADTQY
J: TRBJ1-3; V: TRBV5-8; CDR3: ASSLMGLSGNTIY
J: TRBJ2-3; V: TRBV18; CDR3: ASSIKGDTQY
J: TRBJ2-3; V: TRBV4-2; CDR3: ASSQDLRPDTQY
J: TRBJ1-1; V: TRBV19; CDR3: ASSILRNTEAF
J: TRBJ1-1; V: TRBV6-1; CDR3: ASRAGQPNTEAF
J: TRBJ2-1; V: TRBV9; CDR3: ASSGTSDNEQF
J: TRBJ2-1; V: TRBV6-6; CDR3: ASRLTGTEPYNEQF
J: TRBJ2-5; V: TRBV28; CDR3: ASSSALAGGYETQY
J: TRBJ2-7; V: TRBV28; CDR3: ASRPRDRKQY
J: TRBJ2-6; V: TRBV28; CDR3: ASRRTGVTGANVLT
J: TRBJ1-1; V: TRBV21-1; CDR3: ASGGTGNTEAF
J: TRBJ1-3; V: TRBV18; CDR3: ASSTGTGSSGNTIY
J: TRBJ1-1; V: TRBV27; CDR3: ASSSDRADTEAF
J: TRBJ1-4; V: TRBV2; CDR3: ASSVGRVYEKLF
J: TRBJ1-3; V: TRBV18; CDR3: ASSLDVSSGNTIY
J: TRBJ2-3; V: TRBV4-2; CDR3: ASSQERGGDTQY
J: TRBJ2-7; V: TRBV28; CDR3: ASSSPEARQGRYEQY
J: TRBJ2-5; V: TRBV10-3; CDR3: ATSGRSLQETQY
J: TRBJ2-6; V: TRBV9; CDR3: ASSVGGNGANVLT
J: TRBJ1-6; V: TRBV5-1; CDR3: ASSWRGRRRSPLH
J: TRBJ2-1; V: TRBV5-1; CDR3: ASSLAGETYNEQF
J: TRBJ2-1; V: TRBV5-1; CDR3: ASTSLIAGSYNEQF
J: TRBJ2-5; V: TRBV5-1; CDR3: ASSPLPGGQETQY
J: TRBJ2-5; V: TRBV30; CDR3: AWSVLLQETQY
J: TRBJ2-7; V: TRBV27; CDR3: ASSFGSRGLYEQY
J: TRBJ2-1; V: TRBV5-4; CDR3: ASTSPRTGGYNEQF
J: TRBJ2-7; V: TRBV4-2; CDR3: ASSQESAQVYYEQY
J: TRBJ1-2; V: TRBV18; CDR3: ASSSSGGYYGYT
J: TRBJ2-1; V: TRBV28; CDR3: ASTKVGGEQF
J: TRBJ2-1; V: TRBV18; CDR3: ASSPGTGDNEQF
J: TRBJ2-2; V: TRBV29-1; CDR3: SVHGLASNTGELF
J: TRBJ2-6; V: TRBV6-5; CDR3: ATLLSGANVLT
J: TRBJ1-5; V: TRBV29-1; CDR3: SVECSKGRLKGAQH
J: TRBJ2-7; V: TRBV5-1; CDR3: ASSLTGTSGRADEQY
J: TRBJ2-3; V: TRBV15; CDR3: ATTKPGLAADTQY
J: TRBJ2-7; V: TRBV7-2; CDR3: ASSFLAGAYEQY